The clone carrying this TCR beta chain has more than one count but fewer than ten. Its antigen is still unknown. This entry belongs to a study of cytomegalovirus exposure and HLA in healthy donors. Study as a whole: An earlier analysis found some 100 million unique TCR beta sequences from 150 million to 200 million T cells.

Both 60 Vbeta primers and 13 Jbeta primers went into the PCR. Sequencing was performed with immunoSEQ multiplex PCR; in TCRdb, only in-frame clones are kept and a portion is missing. Of about 94,000 clones in the sample, 7.6% were seen once. Findings and limits, study-wide: Specificity of three CMV-associated chains for CMV antigens was verified in vitro. Most TCR beta V segments were productive about 87% or about 30% of the time in an earlier analysis.

This CDR3 is 14 amino acids long. The germline gives CDR1 SGHRS, CDR2 YFSETQ. The V gene end was trimmed by 1 base and the J gene end by 4 bases; junction bases not matched to a gene: 5. This receptor was identified in a man in his fifties or sixties in good health and CMV-seronegative. This sequence joins TRBV5-1 and TRBJ2-7, with TRBD1 matching 7 bases. Sequenced material: PBMCs. The CDR3 DNA reads as TGCGCCAGCAGCTTGATTCAGGGGGAGTACGAGCAGTACTTC. It specifies CASSLIQGEYEQYF. Together with reference TRBV5-1 and TRBJ2-7, the CDR3 gives the full variable domain: KAGVTQTPRYLIKTRGQQVTLSCSPISGHRSVSWYQQTPGQGLQFLFEYFSETQRNKGNFPGRFSGRQFSNSRSEMNVSTLELGDSALYLCASSLIQGEYEQYFGPGTRLTVT.